The source of this TCR beta chain is a study of long-term antiretroviral therapy in people with HIV (dated by TCRdb to the early 2020s). Regarding the complete study: The earliest samples were collected roughly a decade before the 2015 WHO recommendation for immediate ART, at a time when ART was usually postponed until CD4 counts fell. Whether ART initiation and durable HIV suppression were associated with changes in peripheral blood TRB repertoire composition and diversity was tested in a retrospective serial study. A total of 192 cryopreserved PBMC samples were contributed to the cohort by 30 adults with confirmed HIV infection, with samples collected serially over a mean of about 6 years (range 1-12). Of the roughly 27 participants with HIV, 10 to 11 were female. No cross-contamination during QIAcube processing was shown when test extractions of a monoclonal T-cell line were performed alongside a few dozen polyclonal samples. The investigation overall reported the following: The samples were dated from the mid-2000s to the late 2010s, and the ART regimens that were used may be less effective than current ART regimens. Starting ART was linked to a significant rise in TRB diversity, yet even with long-term ART the diversity remained significantly lower than in transplant donor controls. Because pre-ART samples had limited cell numbers, profiling was done on unsorted PBMC rather than on sorted CD4+ and CD8+ T cells. Expanded TRB clones identified before ART initiation dominated the repertoire across all time points, though the dominance fluctuated and decreased in many PLHIV after ART. No data were available on ART adherence, viral resistance or therapy changes, limiting inferences about post-ART repertoire changes. Narrower CDR3 length ranges were observed in HIV repertoires than in controls, and an antigen-experienced repertoire with only a slight naive shift after ART was suggested by the network structure. Owing to limited PBMC availability, only the TCR beta chain was sequenced, without alpha chain pairing.

About this clone: There is no known antigen for this receptor. Qualities for individual bases were not recorded, and no much larger clone is one base off.

The immunoSEQ hsTCRB v3.0 assay was used at survey level resolution to sequence the TRB variable region. A depth of about 35,000-55,000 T-cell genomes per sample was targeted for TRB sequencing. An Illumina MiSeq with a v3 150-cycle kit was used to sequence the pooled TRB libraries. For the original study's pipeline: Repertoire analysis was performed in R inside a reproducible Nextflow workflow that covered QC, data transformation and analysis. LymphoSeq2, an R package for exploring AIRR-Seq data, was used to implement custom analyses. Several samples that yielded fewer than 5000 total TRB sequences were excluded, so that about 200 HIV repertoires were analyzed. Of the roughly 180 retained HIV repertoires, over 55 were collected before and 120 to 140 after ART initiation. Each repertoire was downsampled to 5000 TRB nucleotide sequences, and summary statistics were averaged across 100 downsampling iterations. The analysis kept only TRB sequences whose CDR3 regions were at least seven amino acids long. Diversity was measured with a Shannon entropy-derived clonality score and the Gini coefficient. In the repertoire networks, any two of the top 5000 CDR3 amino acid sequences were connected whenever the two sequences differed by an edit distance of one. GLIPH2 predicted antigen specificity groups and MHC restriction for TRB CDR3 amino acid sequences. Known CMV, EBV, HIV or tissue antigen associations were flagged by matching CDR3 amino acid sequences against VDJdb and McPAS-TCR. Pre-ART, post-ART and control groups were compared with Wilcoxon signed-rank tests and Holm-Bonferroni correction. TCRdb's version of the immuneACCESS table is confined to in-frame rearrangements and falls short of the full clone set. An unresolved V gene accounts for under half of the shortfall where checked; the remainder is of unknown origin. V and J calls and clone size are given by that table; D and trimming were obtained from the DNA. The sample table records approximately 20,000 clones; approximately 82% of these occur just once. Of the sample, more than 3.5% falls within the top ten clones.

Including the terminal cysteine and phenylalanine, the CDR3 comprises 14 residues. Kept here is only the CDR3 DNA, which spans 42 bases and is read in frame from base 1. Sequences MNHEY (CDR1) and SMNVEV (CDR2) are obtained from the germline V gene (reference sequence). Trimming takes 6 bases from V and 3 bases from J, and the germline ends sit 11 bases apart. Inclusion was restricted to participants for whom at least one PBMC sample before ART initiation and at least two post-ART samples were available. Treatment was received in the United States of America by all participants with HIV. Before DNA extraction, cryopreserved samples containing about 0.9-11 million PBMC were thawed and washed. At the time of the earliest PBMC sample for each participant with HIV, ages ranged from roughly 23 to 60 years. PBMC samples from each participant spanned 1-4 timepoints before ART initiation and 2-8 timepoints after ART initiation, with a median of 7 samples. Serial HIV viral load, CD4+ T-cell count, ART history and demographic data were obtained for every participant. Using a Qiagen kit on a QIAcube, genomic DNA was extracted from unsorted PBMC, with samples processed in batches of 12.

The TCR sequence derives from a man between 18 and 29 years old with HIV. The source material was unsorted PBMCs, sampled 0.5 years after starting antiretroviral therapy. Rearrangement joined TRBV27 to TRBJ2-2, with TRBD2 tentatively as D gene (5 bases match). The CDR3 region reads CASRTRGYTGELFF. The DNA reads as follows: TGTGCCAGCAGGACCCGAGGGTACACCGGGGAGCTGTTTTTT.